In its sample, the clone carrying this T cell receptor (beta chain) was seen a few times. No antigen is known for it. This sample was included in a study of vaccination and CD4 T cells after COVID-19. Overall study context: Median time from second vaccine dose to sampling was 72 days (14 to 241). Control wells got either CEFX epitopes, HIV-1 Nef peptides, or no peptide at all.

Treatment of the sample: approximately 10-day PBMC culture with coronavirus spike peptide pools or control peptides (ViraFEST assay). The unexposed donor's CD4+ T cells were collected before the COVID-19 pandemic (2011-2018). ViraFEST stimulated the growth of antigen-specific T cells using peptide pools and subsequently profiled their TCRs by sequencing. Cultured CD4+ T cell DNA was sequenced using the Oncomine TCR Beta short-read assay. Researchers extracted genomic DNA from CD4+ T cells that had been cultured. In TCRdb, the PCR reads were re-called with MiXCR into one record per CDR3 protein. The table records 7,500 to 10,000 distinct CDR3 sequences, 28% of them present only once. The ends lost 0 bases at V and 2 bases at J; junction bases unmatched: 2. This CDR3 has 15 residues. The V gene's germline CDR1 is MGHRA and CDR2 YSYEKL.

The V and J genes are TRBV4-1 and TRBJ2-5; TRBD1 agrees at 8 bases. Sequences were obtained from CD4+ T cells from blood, cultured in vitro. The TCR originated in a human donor in good health. The CDR3 DNA reads TGCGCCAGCAGCCAAGAGGACAGGGCGCAAGAGACCCAGTACTTC. As protein: CASSQEDRAQETQYF.